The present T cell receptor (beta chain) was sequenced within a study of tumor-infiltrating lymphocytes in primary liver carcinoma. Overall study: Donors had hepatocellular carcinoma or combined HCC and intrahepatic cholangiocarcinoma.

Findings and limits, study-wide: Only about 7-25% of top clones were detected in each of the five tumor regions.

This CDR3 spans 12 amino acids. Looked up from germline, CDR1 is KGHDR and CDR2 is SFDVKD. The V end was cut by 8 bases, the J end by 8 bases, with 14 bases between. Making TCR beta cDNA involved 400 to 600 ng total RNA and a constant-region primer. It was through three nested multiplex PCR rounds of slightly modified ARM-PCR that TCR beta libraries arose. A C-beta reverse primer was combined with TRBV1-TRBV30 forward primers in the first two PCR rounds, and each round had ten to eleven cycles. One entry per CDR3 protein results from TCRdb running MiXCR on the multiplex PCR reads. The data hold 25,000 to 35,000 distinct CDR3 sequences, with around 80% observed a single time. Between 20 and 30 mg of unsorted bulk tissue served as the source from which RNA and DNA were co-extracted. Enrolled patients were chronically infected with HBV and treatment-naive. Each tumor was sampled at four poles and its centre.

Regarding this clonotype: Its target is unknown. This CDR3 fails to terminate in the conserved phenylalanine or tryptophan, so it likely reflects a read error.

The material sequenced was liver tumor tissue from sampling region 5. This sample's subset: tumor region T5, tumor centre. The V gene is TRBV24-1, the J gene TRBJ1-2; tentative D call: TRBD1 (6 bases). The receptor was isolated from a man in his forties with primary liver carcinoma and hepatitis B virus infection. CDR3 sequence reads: CATIAGGWGYTL. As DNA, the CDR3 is TGTGCCACCATTGCTGGGGGCTGGGGCTACACCCTC.